The 16 T cell receptor beta chains below were found in one sample sequenced in a study of beta chain features in type 1 diabetes. Expressed TCRB transcripts got sequenced, as all isolated RNA was reverse transcribed. Measured with immunoSEQ multiplex PCR; TCRdb has only the in-frame clones, and not every one. The sample has about 180,000 clones; roughly 7.1% are singletons. Overall study results and limits: In all four CD4+ subsets, TCRB CDR3 length was significantly, moderately reduced in type 1 diabetes.

Their antigen targets remain unknown. The sequencing input was central memory CD4+ T cells from blood. The receptors here all came from a woman in her 40s with type 1 diabetes.

This clone has ten or more counts. The genes are TRBV30 and TRBJ1-1, with no clear D. V was cut by 1 base and J by 5 bases, with 14 bases left in between. Germline-derived CDR1 and CDR2 are GTSNPN and SVGIG (reference sequence). The CDR3 has 14 amino acids. CDR3 in amino acids: CAWSALGGETEAFF. The CDR3 coding sequence is TGTGCCTGGAGTGCACTGGGAGGAGAAACTGAAGCTTTCTTT.

The rearrangement uses TRBV5-4 and TRBJ1-1; a possible D gene is TRBD1 (5 bases). The CDR3 runs 15 residues. Germline CDR1 SGHNT, CDR2 YYREEE (reference sequence). V was shortened by 7 bases and J by 3 bases, with 19 bases between the two germline ends. The CDR3 DNA reads TGTGCCAGCGGAAAACAGGTTCAAGATTACACTGAAGCTTTCTTT. This codes for CASGKQVQDYTEAFF.

This clone was counted only a few times. This rearrangement joins TRBV7-6 to TRBJ2-1; D might be TRBD1 (6 bases). CDR1 is SGHVS and CDR2 is FNYEAQ in the germline V gene. This CDR3 contains 15 residues. Trimming stripped 0 bases from V and 2 bases from J, with 8 bases between. CDR3 coding DNA: TGTGCCAGCAGCTTAGCGTCAGGGGCCTACAATGAGCAGTTCTTC. Its translation: CASSLASGAYNEQFF.

The genes are TRBV2 and TRBJ2-1; 9 bases are a match to TRBD2. The CDR3 loop spans 15 amino acids. V was pared by 3 bases and J by 2 bases, with 2 bases of the junction left unmatched. The germline V gene encodes CDR1 SNHLY and CDR2 FYNNEI. CDR3 sequence (DNA): TGTGCCAGCAGTGAGGCTAGCGGGACCTACAATGAGCAGTTCTTC. Protein sequence: CASSEASGTYNEQFF.

This clone occurred a few times. The chain uses TRBV11-2 and TRBJ2-7, with 7 bases that match TRBD2. V was clipped by 8 bases and J by 2 bases; unmatched bases: 3. The V gene's germline CDR1 is SGHAT and CDR2 FQNNGV. This CDR3 has 12 residues. CDR3 loop: CASGGGPYEQYF. In nucleotides, the CDR3 is TGTGCCAGCGGGGGGGGACCCTACGAGCAGTACTTC.

This clone was counted between two and nine times. Within the sample, other DNA sequences also encode this same CDR3. The chain employs TRBV7-2 and TRBJ2-1; D remains unclear. The CDR3 has 12 residues. The V and J ends lost 5 bases and 4 bases respectively, with 6 bases between them. Germline V gives CDR1 SGHTA, CDR2 FQGNSA. This CDR3 reads CASSLSYNEQFF. The CDR3 bases are TGTGCCAGCAGCCTCAGTTACAATGAGCAGTTCTTC.

By sample fraction, this clone is medium-sized. The V and J genes are TRBV28 and TRBJ2-7, with D tentatively TRBD1 (6 bases). The CDR3 consists of 13 residues. CDR1 is MDHEN, CDR2 SYDVKM, per germline. Trimming removed 6 bases from V and 6 bases from J, with 15 bases in between. This CDR3 reads CASSSTGQLEQYF. CDR3 nucleotides: TGTGCCAGCAGCTCCACAGGGCAGCTCGAGCAGTACTTC. The whole variable domain, filled in from reference TRBV28 and TRBJ2-7, reads DVKVTQSSRYLVKRTGEKVFLECVQDMDHENMFWYRQDPGLGLRLIYFSYDVKMKEKGDIPEGYSVSREKKERFSLILESASTNQTSMYLCASSSTGQLEQYFGPGTRLTVT.

V and J are TRBV25-1 and TRBJ2-1, with 7 bases matching TRBD1. V gave up 3 bases and J gave up 2 bases; unmatched junction bases: 4. In germline, CDR1 is MGHDK, CDR2 SYGVNS. This CDR3 contains 15 residues. This CDR3 is CASSEGQQAYNEQFF. CDR3 coding DNA: TGTGCCAGCAGTGAGGGACAGCAGGCCTACAATGAGCAGTTCTTC.

This clone showed up just a few times. The gene calls are TRBV7-9 and TRBJ1-5; 9 nucleotides align to TRBD1. Trimming took 6 bases from V and 7 from J; bases not matched to a gene: 7. The CDR3 runs 14 residues. CDR1 is SEHNR and CDR2 is FQNEAQ in the germline V gene (reference sequence). In DNA, the CDR3 is TGTGCCAGCAGTCCGGGACAGGGCCGACAGCCCCAGCATTTT. Translation gives CASSPGQGRQPQHF.

The chain employs TRBV4-1 and TRBJ2-5, with 10 bases lining up with TRBD2. The CDR3 length is 17 residues. Germline V lookup: CDR1 MGHRA, CDR2 YSYEKL. V was clipped by 0 bases and J by 7 bases; unmatched bases: 11. CDR3 region: CASSQDPGLAERGTQYF. The CDR3, as DNA: TGCGCCAGCAGCCAAGATCCAGGACTAGCGGAACGGGGGACCCAGTACTTC.

This clone was counted between two and nine times. The CDR3 DNA reads TGTGCCAGCAGTTTTAAGGGACTCCAACAAAACTCTGGGGCCAACGTCCTGACTTTC. Translated, it gives CASSFKGLQQNSGANVLTF. V and J are TRBV27 and TRBJ2-6; TRBD2 is a possible D gene (6 bases). Germline V gene sequence: CDR1 MNHEY, CDR2 SMNVEV (reference sequence). The CDR3 contains 19 residues. Trimming removed 3 bases from V and 0 bases from J, with 18 bases in between.

This clone was seen more than once but under ten times. V is TRBV4-1 and J is TRBJ1-2; D gene uncertain. Germline V gene sequence: CDR1 MGHRA, CDR2 YSYEKL. With 0 bases removed from V and 8 bases from J, the gap between germline ends came to 25 bases. The CDR3 has 18 residues. The CDR3 protein is CASSQEVPGGSSTEGYTF. The DNA of the CDR3 is TGCGCCAGCAGCCAAGAAGTTCCCGGCGGCAGTTCGACGGAAGGCTACACCTTC.

This clone has a count of ten or more. The gene calls are TRBV18 and TRBJ1-1; D is ambiguous. The CDR3 is 15 residues long. Looked up from germline, CDR1 is KGHSH and CDR2 is LQKENI. V shed 0 bases and J shed 7 bases, with 15 bases lying between them. The CDR3 region has the DNA TGTGCCAGCTCACCACCGGACCCGAGGGAGGGTGAAGCTTTCTTT. Translation gives CASSPPDPREGEAFF. Full variable domain (remainder filled in from reference TRBV18 and TRBJ1-1): NAGVMQNPRHLVRRRGQEARLRCSPMKGHSHVYWYRQLPEEGLKFMVYLQKENIIDESGMPKERFSAEFPKEGPSILRIQQVVRGDSAAYFCASSPPDPREGEAFFGQGTRLTVV.

The sample holds a few counts of this clone. V is TRBV11-2 and J is TRBJ2-3; TRBD2 agrees at 10 bases. V shed 2 bases and J 3 bases; nucleotides not matched to a gene: 5. Germline V CDR1 and CDR2: SGHAT, FQNNGV. The length of the CDR3 is 16 residues. The CDR3 nucleotides are TGTGCCAGCAGCTTAAGGAGCGGGAGGGCGACAGATACGCAGTATTTT. Translating gives CASSLRSGRATDTQYF.

This clone was seen only a few times. CDR3 sequence: CASSLIRQGGETQYF. In DNA, the CDR3 is TGTGCCAGCAGCTTAATCAGACAGGGCGGGGAGACCCAGTACTTC. This sequence joins TRBV7-2 and TRBJ2-5, with 7 positions matching TRBD1. V lost 2 bases and J lost 5; bases outside the gene matches: 8. Germline V gives CDR1 SGHTA, CDR2 FQGNSA. This CDR3 has 15 residues.

This chain uses TRBV11-2 with TRBJ1-2; perhaps TRBD1 as D (6 bases). Germline V CDR1 and CDR2: SGHAT, FQNNGV. V was shortened by 9 bases and J by 4 bases, with 15 bases between the two germline ends. The CDR3 consists of 13 residues. Written as DNA, the CDR3 is TGTGCCAGTTCCTTGACAGGAATCTATGGCTACACCTTC. Encoded protein: CASSLTGIYGYTF.